This T cell receptor (beta chain) derives from a study of blood T cells in healthy people across ages. The V gene's germline CDR1 is SQVTM and CDR2 ANQGSEA. This CDR3 is 13 amino acids long. V dropped 3 bases and J dropped 5 bases, with 11 bases sitting between them. This clonotype came up many times. PBMCs numbering at least 6.5 million were isolated per sample. Alongside a J-beta primer mix, a sample-barcoded 5' primer served in a second PCR lasting roughly 7 to 11 cycles. TCRdb analysed the 5' RACE reads with MiXCR anew, one entry per CDR3 protein. The data contain approximately 680,000 distinct CDR3 sequences, about 34% of them seen just once; the ten biggest clones take up approximately 15%.

The chain couples TRBV29-1 to TRBJ2-1, with D perhaps matching TRBD1 (5 bases). This TCR derives from a woman aged 80 or over in good health. Sequencing was done on a sample of blood. DNA of the CDR3: TGCAGCGTTGAGTCTGGGGCTGACAATGAGCAGTTCTTC. Its protein is CSVESGADNEQFF.